Listed here are 9 T cell receptor beta chains from one sample, sequenced in a study of blood T cell repertoires in COVID-19. Only in-frame clones appear in the TCRdb table, and some are missing; sequencing was by immunoSEQ multiplex PCR. The sample comprises more than 150,000 clones, approximately 80% of which are singletons, and about 12% rests with the top ten. Sequencing was done on a sample of PBMCs or T cells enriched from blood (not recorded which). These receptor sequences come from a man in his forties who had recovered from COVID-19.

The rearrangement joins TRBV4-3 to TRBJ1-1; 9 nucleotides match TRBD1. Germline lookup yields CDR1 LGHNA and CDR2 YSLEER. CDR3 length: 14 residues. V trimming: 2 bases; J trimming: 4 bases; junction bases outside the gene matches: 2. The CDR3 DNA reads TGCGCCAGCAGCCAAACAGGGGGCCCCACTGAAGCTTTCTTT. It is translated as CASSQTGGPTEAFF.

In its sample, this clone was seen a few times. The chain carries TRBV6-4 and TRBJ2-1; 8 nucleotides align to TRBD1. The trim removed 2 bases at V and 0 bases at J, leaving 0 bases unmatched. From germline, CDR1 is MRHNA and CDR2 SNTAGT. This CDR3 has 15 amino acids. CDR3 coding DNA: TGTGCCAGCAGTGACACAGGGGGCTCCTACAATGAGCAGTTCTTC. It translates to CASSDTGGSYNEQFF.

The chain has TRBV4-3 and TRBJ1-5, with D maybe TRBD1 (6 bases). The CDR3 covers 16 residues. Germline CDR1 reads LGHNA; CDR2 reads YSLEER. The ends were cut back, 4 bases at V and 7 bases at J, with 20 bases in the middle. The CDR3 DNA follows: TGCGCCAGCAGCCCAGGAACGGCCAGGGGAGCGCAGCCCCAGCATTTT. As protein: CASSPGTARGAQPQHF.

This chain connects TRBV15 to TRBJ1-2, with D possibly being TRBD1 (5 bases). CDR1 LNHNV and CDR2 YYDKDF come from the germline V gene (reference sequence). Trimming cost V 1 base and J 6 bases, with 15 bases left between them. The CDR3 consists of 15 residues. The CDR3 is CATSRALSLTDGYTF. As DNA, the CDR3 is TGTGCCACCAGCAGAGCCTTATCACTGACAGATGGCTACACCTTC.

This CDR3 reads CASRQGSGPQETQYF. DNA of the CDR3: TGCGCCAGCAGGCAGGGTAGCGGGCCCCAAGAGACCCAGTACTTC. The genes are TRBV5-1 and TRBJ2-5; TRBD2 agrees at 7 bases. The germline V gene encodes CDR1 SGHRS and CDR2 YFSETQ. Trimming removed 5 bases from V and 1 base from J; junction bases left unmatched: 8. There are 15 residues in the CDR3.

This clone was counted between two and nine times. The chain couples TRBV25-1 to TRBJ2-5; 8 nucleotides agree with TRBD2. The CDR3 is 16 residues long. CDR1 and CDR2 from the germline V gene are MGHDK and SYGVNS. The V segment lost 3 bases and the J segment 4 bases; nucleotides outside the gene matches: 10. CDR3 region: CASSEGSGGRRETQYF. CDR3 DNA: TGTGCCAGCAGTGAGGGGTCGGGAGGGAGGAGAGAGACCCAGTACTTC.

The CDR3 coding sequence is TGCGCCAGCATGCCAGGGGGCGGGTATGGCTACACCTTC. Its translation: CASMPGGGYGYTF. V and J are TRBV5-1 and TRBJ1-2; TRBD1 aligns across 8 bases. Losses at the gene ends were 6 bases for V and 5 bases for J; bases not matched to a gene: 6. The CDR3 is 13 residues long. Germline CDR1 SGHRS, CDR2 YFSETQ.

The J gene is TRBJ2-2, the V gene TRBV6-5; D is unresolved. V lost 4 bases, J lost 5 bases, and 8 bases lay in between. Germline V CDR1 and CDR2: MNHEY, SVGAGI. This CDR3 has 13 residues. The CDR3 DNA is TGTGCCAGCAGTTTTAGAGAGACCGGGGAGCTGTTTTTT. Translated, it gives CASSFRETGELFF.

Only a few counts were recorded for this clone. The V and J genes are TRBV2 and TRBJ1-4, with 12 bases matching TRBD1. The CDR3 consists of 14 residues. Germline loops: CDR1 SNHLY, CDR2 FYNNEI. Trimming cost V 6 bases and J 6 bases; bases outside gene matches: 2. The CDR3 loop is CASSRDRGHEKLFF. The CDR3, as DNA: TGTGCCAGCAGCCGGGACAGGGGGCATGAAAAACTGTTTTTT.